This T cell receptor beta chain was identified in a study of early T cells in non-severe SARS-CoV-2 infection. Germline lookup yields CDR1 MNHNS and CDR2 SASEGT. V lost 7 bases, J lost 7 bases, and 13 bases stayed unmatched. This CDR3 comprises 16 residues. TCRdb re-called the 5' RACE reads through MiXCR, storing one row per CDR3 protein. The data contain around 59,000 distinct CDR3 sequences, over 10% of them seen just once; the ten biggest clones take up 3.5% to 4.5%. There are a few counts of this clonotype. Sequenced input: whole blood. The V call is TRBV6-1, the J call TRBJ2-2; 9 bases map to TRBD1. The TCR comes from an adult who was a healthcare worker with PCR-confirmed SARS-CoV-2 infection or an uninfected control (not recorded which). CDR3 loop: CASIRPGTGMDGELFF. CDR3 DNA: TGTGCCAGCATTCGTCCCGGGACAGGGATGGACGGGGAGCTGTTTTTT.